The 10 T cell receptor beta chains in this list originate from one sample, sequenced in a study of blood T cells in healthy people across ages (dated by TCRdb to 2013 to 2016). Library method: 5' RACE. TCRdb names Illumina HiSeq 2500 as the instrument used. A second PCR of about 6 to 12 cycles was run with a J-beta primer mix and a sample-barcoded 5' primer. TCRdb itself trimmed the public reads at Q25 with fastp, ran MiXCR and retained productive beta chains. Every distinct CDR3 protein forms one entry, paired with its most common genes and DNA. The table for this sample lists some 1.5 million distinct CDR3 sequences; approximately 28% of them were counted only once. 7.7% of the sample lies in the top ten. The specimen was blood. The receptors come from a young woman in good health.

This clonotype was recorded once. V gene TRBV18 combines with J gene TRBJ2-7; D may correspond to TRBD1 or TRBD2 (5 bases each). This CDR3 has 15 residues. The germline V gene has CDR1 KGHSH and CDR2 LQKENI. The V and J ends lost 6 bases and 0 bases respectively, with 15 bases between them. CDR3 region: CASSPEGQNSYEQYF. CDR3 DNA sequence: TGTGCCAGCTCCCCCGAGGGGCAGAACTCCTACGAGCAGTACTTC. Full variable domain (remainder filled in from reference TRBV18 and TRBJ2-7): NAGVMQNPRHLVRRRGQEARLRCSPMKGHSHVYWYRQLPEEGLKFMVYLQKENIIDESGMPKERFSAEFPKEGPSILRIQQVVRGDSAAYFCASSPEGQNSYEQYFGPGTRLTVT.

The chain carries TRBV2 and TRBJ2-7; TRBD2 might be the D (6 bases). The CDR3 has 13 residues. The germline gives CDR1 SNHLY, CDR2 FYNNEI. Trimming shortened V by 7 bases and J by 3 bases, and 13 bases separated the two germline ends. The CDR3 protein is CASTPGRDYEQYF. CDR3 nucleotide sequence: TGTGCCAGCACGCCCGGGCGGGACTACGAGCAGTACTTC.

This clonotype was seen a handful of times. The CDR3 protein is CASSYSTVCEQYF. The CDR3 coding sequence is TGTGCCAGCAGTTACTCCACCGTTTGCGAGCAGTACTTC. The chain has TRBV6-5 and TRBJ2-4; the D is unclear. The J call could be wrong; TRBJ2-7 is a better fit for the DNA end. The CDR3 is 13 residues long. Germline CDR1 MNHEY, CDR2 SVGAGI.

This clonotype occurred a few times. This chain uses TRBV30 with TRBJ2-7, with D possibly TRBD2 on 5 matching bases. The CDR3 sequence is 12 residues long. Germline CDR1 and CDR2: GTSNPN and SVGIG (reference sequence). CDR3 loop: CSSEQRGYEQYF. In nucleotides, the CDR3 is TGTTCCTCAGAGCAGCGAGGGTACGAGCAGTACTTC.

The chain employs TRBV4-1 and TRBJ2-7; unclear D gene. The CDR3 contains 16 residues. Trimming took off 0 bases at V and 0 bases at J, with 12 bases between the two ends. Germline-derived CDR1 and CDR2 are MGHRA and YSYEKL. The CDR3 DNA sequence: TGCGCCAGCAGCCAAGAATGGCCCCTATTCTCCTACGAGCAGTACTTC. It codes for CASSQEWPLFSYEQYF.

The rearrangement joins TRBV7-6 to TRBJ1-4; maybe TRBD1 (6 bases). The CDR3 totals 17 residues. Germline-derived CDR1 and CDR2 are SGHVS and FNYEAQ. The ends were cut back, 5 bases at V and 8 bases at J, with 24 bases in the middle. The CDR3 here is CASSPGQITREEEKLFF. CDR3 nucleotides: TGTGCCAGCAGCCCTGGACAGATCACGAGGGAGGAGGAAAAACTGTTTTTT.

The gene calls are TRBV5-5 and TRBJ2-1; 8 nucleotides match TRBD2. CDR1 is SGHKS and CDR2 is YYEKEE in the germline V gene (reference sequence). The V and J ends lost 4 bases and 0 bases, in that order; junction bases with no gene match: 12. The CDR3 covers 18 residues. The CDR3 spells CASSRRSSTSGSYNEQFF. Here the CDR3 DNA reads TGTGCCAGCAGCCGGAGGAGTTCTACTAGCGGCTCCTACAATGAGCAGTTCTTC.

This clonotype was counted many times. The V and J genes are TRBV10-3 and TRBJ2-5; D call uncertain. The CDR3 is made up of 12 amino acids. V lost 4 bases to trimming and J lost 3 bases, with 6 bases between them. CDR1 is ENHRY, CDR2 SYGVKD, per germline. The CDR3 protein is CAISGGEETQYF. The CDR3 bases are TGTGCCATCAGTGGTGGGGAAGAGACCCAGTACTTC.

This clonotype came up a few times. The chain uses TRBV7-9 and TRBJ2-3; D call uncertain. From germline, CDR1 is SEHNR and CDR2 FQNEAQ (reference sequence). V was pared by 11 bases and J by 2 bases, with 17 bases between. The CDR3 covers 14 residues. As DNA, the CDR3 is TGTGCCTGCTCCGTGACCAGAACCACAGATACGCAGTATTTT. Its translation: CACSVTRTTDTQYF.

This clonotype was counted only a few times. Written as DNA, the CDR3 is TGTGCCAGCAGTTATTTCCCCAGCGGGGAAGAGACCCAGTACTTC. This gives the protein CASSYFPSGEETQYF. This chain links TRBV6-5 with TRBJ2-5, with TRBD2 matching over 7 bases. Germline V lookup: CDR1 MNHEY, CDR2 SVGAGI. Trimming took 3 bases from V and 3 from J; bases not matched to a gene: 7. This CDR3 comprises 15 residues.